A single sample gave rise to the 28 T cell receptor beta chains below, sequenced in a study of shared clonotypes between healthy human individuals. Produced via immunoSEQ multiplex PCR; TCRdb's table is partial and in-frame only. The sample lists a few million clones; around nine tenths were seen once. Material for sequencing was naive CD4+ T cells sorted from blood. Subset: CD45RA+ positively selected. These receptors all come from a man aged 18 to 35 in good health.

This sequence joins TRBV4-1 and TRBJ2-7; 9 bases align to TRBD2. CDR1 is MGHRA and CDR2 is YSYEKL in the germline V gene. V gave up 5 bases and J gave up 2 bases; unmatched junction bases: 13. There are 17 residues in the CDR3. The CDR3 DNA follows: TGCGCCAGCAGCTTAGAAGAGGAGACTAGCGGAGCCTACGAGCAGTACTTC. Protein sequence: CASSLEEETSGAYEQYF.

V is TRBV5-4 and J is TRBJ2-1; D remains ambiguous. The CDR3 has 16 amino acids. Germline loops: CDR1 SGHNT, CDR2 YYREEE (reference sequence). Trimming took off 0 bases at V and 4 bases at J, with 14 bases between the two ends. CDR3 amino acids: CASSLVNSLSYNEQFF. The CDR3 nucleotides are TGTGCCAGCAGCTTGGTTAATAGCCTTAGTTACAATGAGCAGTTCTTC. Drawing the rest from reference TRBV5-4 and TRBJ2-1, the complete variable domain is ETGVTQSPTHLIKTRGQQVTLRCSSQSGHNTVSWYQQALGQGPQFIFQYYREEENGRGNFPPRFSGLQFPNYSSELNVNALELDDSALYLCASSLVNSLSYNEQFFGPGTRLTVL.

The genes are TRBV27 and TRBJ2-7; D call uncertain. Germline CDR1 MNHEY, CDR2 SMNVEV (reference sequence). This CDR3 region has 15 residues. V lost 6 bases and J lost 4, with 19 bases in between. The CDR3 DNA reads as TGTGCCAGCAGACCTCGGTGGGGTCCCCAATACGAGCAGTACTTC. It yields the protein CASRPRWGPQYEQYF.

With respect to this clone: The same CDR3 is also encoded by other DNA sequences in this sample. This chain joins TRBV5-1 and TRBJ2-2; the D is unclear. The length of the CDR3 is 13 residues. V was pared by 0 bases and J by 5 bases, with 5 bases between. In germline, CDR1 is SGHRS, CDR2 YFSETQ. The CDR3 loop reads CASSLEGTGELFF. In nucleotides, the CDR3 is TGCGCCAGCAGCTTGGAAGGGACCGGGGAGCTGTTTTTT.

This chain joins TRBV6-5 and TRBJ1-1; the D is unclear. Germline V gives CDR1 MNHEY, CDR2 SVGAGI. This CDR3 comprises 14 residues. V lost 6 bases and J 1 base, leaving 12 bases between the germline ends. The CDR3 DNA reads TGTGCCAGCAGCGCCGGGAATAAGAACACTGAAGCTTTCTTT. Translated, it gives CASSAGNKNTEAFF.

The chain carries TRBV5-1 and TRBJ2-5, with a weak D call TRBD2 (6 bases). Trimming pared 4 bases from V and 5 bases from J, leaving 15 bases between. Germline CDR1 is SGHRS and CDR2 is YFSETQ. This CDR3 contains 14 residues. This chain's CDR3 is CASSRGGTQETQYF. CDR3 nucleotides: TGCGCCAGCAGCCGAGGAGGGACCCAGGAGACCCAGTACTTC.

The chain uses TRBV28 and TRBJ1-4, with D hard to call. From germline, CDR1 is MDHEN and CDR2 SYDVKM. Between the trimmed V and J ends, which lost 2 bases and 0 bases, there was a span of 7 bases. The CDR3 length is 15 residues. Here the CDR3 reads CASSLGSATNEKLFF. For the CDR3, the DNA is TGTGCCAGCAGTTTAGGGAGCGCAACTAATGAAAAACTGTTTTTT.

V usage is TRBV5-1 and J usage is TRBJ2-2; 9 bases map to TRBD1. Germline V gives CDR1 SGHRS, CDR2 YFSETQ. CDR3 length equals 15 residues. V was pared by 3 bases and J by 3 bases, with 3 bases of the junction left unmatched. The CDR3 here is CASSSTGGDTGELFF. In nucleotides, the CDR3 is TGCGCCAGCAGCTCAACAGGGGGCGACACCGGGGAGCTGTTTTTT. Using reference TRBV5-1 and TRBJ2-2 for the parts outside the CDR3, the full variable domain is KAGVTQTPRYLIKTRGQQVTLSCSPISGHRSVSWYQQTPGQGLQFLFEYFSETQRNKGNFPGRFSGRQFSNSRSEMNVSTLELGDSALYLCASSSTGGDTGELFFGEGSRLTVL.

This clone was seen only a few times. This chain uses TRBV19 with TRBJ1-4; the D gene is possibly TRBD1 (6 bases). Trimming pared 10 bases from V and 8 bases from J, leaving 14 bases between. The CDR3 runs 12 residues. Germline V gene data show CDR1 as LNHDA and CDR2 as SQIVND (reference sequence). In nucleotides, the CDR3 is TGTGCCATCGGGGGAGGACAGGAAAAACTGTTTTTT. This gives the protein CAIGGGQEKLFF. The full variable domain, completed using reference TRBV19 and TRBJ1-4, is DGGITQSPKYLFRKEGQNVTLSCEQNLNHDAMYWYRQDPGQGLRLIYYSQIVNDFQKGDIAEGYSVSREKKESFPLTVTSAQKNPTAFYLCAIGGGQEKLFFGSGTQLSVL.

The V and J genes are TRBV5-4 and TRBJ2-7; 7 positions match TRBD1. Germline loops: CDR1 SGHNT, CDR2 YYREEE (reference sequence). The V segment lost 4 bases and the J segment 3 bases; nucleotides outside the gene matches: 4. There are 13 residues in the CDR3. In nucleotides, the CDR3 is TGTGCCAGCAGCATGTGGGACAGCTACGAGCAGTACTTC. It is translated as CASSMWDSYEQYF.

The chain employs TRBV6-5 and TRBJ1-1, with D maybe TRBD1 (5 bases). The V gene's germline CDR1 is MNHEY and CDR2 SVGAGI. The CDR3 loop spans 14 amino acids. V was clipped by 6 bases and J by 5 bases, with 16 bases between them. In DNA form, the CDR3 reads TGTGCCAGCAGCAAGACAAGGGGTGGGACTGAAGCTTTCTTT. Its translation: CASSKTRGGTEAFF.

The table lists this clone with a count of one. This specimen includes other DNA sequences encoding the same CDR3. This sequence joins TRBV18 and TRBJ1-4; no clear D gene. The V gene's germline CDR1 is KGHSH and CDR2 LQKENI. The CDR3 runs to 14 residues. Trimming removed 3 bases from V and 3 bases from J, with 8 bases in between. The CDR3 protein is CASSPGAANEKLFF. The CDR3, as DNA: TGTGCCAGCTCACCGGGAGCGGCTAATGAAAAACTGTTTTTT.

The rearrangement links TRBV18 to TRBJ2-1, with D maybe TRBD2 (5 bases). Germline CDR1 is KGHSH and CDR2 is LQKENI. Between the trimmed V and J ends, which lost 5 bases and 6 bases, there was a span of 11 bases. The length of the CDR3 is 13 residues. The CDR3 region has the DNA TGTGCCAGCTCAGTCAGTGAGGGCAATGAGCAGTTCTTC. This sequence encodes CASSVSEGNEQFF.

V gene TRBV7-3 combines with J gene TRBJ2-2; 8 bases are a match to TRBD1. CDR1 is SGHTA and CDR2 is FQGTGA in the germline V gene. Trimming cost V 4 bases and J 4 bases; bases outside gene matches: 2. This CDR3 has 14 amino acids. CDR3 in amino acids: CASSSTGGTGELFF. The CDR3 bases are TGTGCCAGCAGCTCCACAGGGGGCACCGGGGAGCTGTTTTTT. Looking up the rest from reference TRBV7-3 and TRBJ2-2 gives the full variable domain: GAGVSQTPSNKVTEKGKYVELRCDPISGHTALYWYRQSLGQGPEFLIYFQGTGAADDSGLPNDRFFAVRPEGSVSTLKIQRTERGDSAVYLCASSSTGGTGELFFGEGSRLTVL.

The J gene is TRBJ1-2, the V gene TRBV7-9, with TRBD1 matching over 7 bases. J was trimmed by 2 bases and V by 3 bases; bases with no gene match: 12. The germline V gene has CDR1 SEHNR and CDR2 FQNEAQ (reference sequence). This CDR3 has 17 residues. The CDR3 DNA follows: TGTGCCAGCAGCTTCGACCTGACAGGGAGGGGGAACTATGGCTACACCTTC. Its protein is CASSFDLTGRGNYGYTF. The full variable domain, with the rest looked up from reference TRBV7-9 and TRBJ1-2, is DTGVSQNPRHKITKRGQNVTFRCDPISEHNRLYWYRQTLGQGPEFLTYFQNEAQLEKSRLLSDRFSAERPKGSFSTLEIQRTEQGDSAMYLCASSFDLTGRGNYGYTFGSGTRLTVV.

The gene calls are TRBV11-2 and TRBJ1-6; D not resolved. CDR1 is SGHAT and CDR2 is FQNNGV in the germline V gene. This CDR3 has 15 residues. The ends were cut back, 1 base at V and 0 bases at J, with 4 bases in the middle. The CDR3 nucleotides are TGTGCCAGCAGCTTAGCTAGCTCCTATAATTCACCCCTCCACTTT. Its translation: CASSLASSYNSPLHF.

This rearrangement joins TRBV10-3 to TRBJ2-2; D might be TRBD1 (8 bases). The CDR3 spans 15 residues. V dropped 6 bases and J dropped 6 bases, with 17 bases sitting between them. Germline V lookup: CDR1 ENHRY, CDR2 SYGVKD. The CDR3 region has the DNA TGTGCCATCAGGGAACAGGGGGGGAGCTCCGGGGAGCTGTTTTTT. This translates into CAIREQGGSSGELFF.

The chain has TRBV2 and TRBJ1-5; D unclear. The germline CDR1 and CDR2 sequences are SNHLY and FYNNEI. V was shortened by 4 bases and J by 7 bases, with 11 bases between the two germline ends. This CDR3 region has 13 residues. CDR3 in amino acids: CASSGEERQPQHF. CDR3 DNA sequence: TGTGCCAGCAGTGGGGAGGAAAGACAGCCCCAGCATTTT.

In DNA form, the CDR3 reads TGTGCCAGCAGTTCCCCGGGACTAGCGATGCTCGATGAGCAGTTCTTC. Protein: CASSSPGLAMLDEQFF. The chain combines TRBV28 with TRBJ2-1, with TRBD2 identical over 10 bases. Per germline, CDR1 MDHEN and CDR2 SYDVKM. With 4 bases clipped from V and 8 bases from J, the junction kept 11 bases outside the gene matches. The CDR3 length is 16 residues. The full variable domain, its missing parts supplied by reference TRBV28 and TRBJ2-1, is DVKVTQSSRYLVKRTGEKVFLECVQDMDHENMFWYRQDPGLGLRLIYFSYDVKMKEKGDIPEGYSVSREKKERFSLILESASTNQTSMYLCASSSPGLAMLDEQFFGPGTRLTVL.

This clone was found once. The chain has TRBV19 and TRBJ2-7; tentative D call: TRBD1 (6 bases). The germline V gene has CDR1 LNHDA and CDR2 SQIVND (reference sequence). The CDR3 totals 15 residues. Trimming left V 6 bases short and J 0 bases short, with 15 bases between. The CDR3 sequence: CASRDRDILSYEQYF. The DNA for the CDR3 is TGTGCCAGTAGGGACCGGGACATCCTCTCCTACGAGCAGTACTTC.

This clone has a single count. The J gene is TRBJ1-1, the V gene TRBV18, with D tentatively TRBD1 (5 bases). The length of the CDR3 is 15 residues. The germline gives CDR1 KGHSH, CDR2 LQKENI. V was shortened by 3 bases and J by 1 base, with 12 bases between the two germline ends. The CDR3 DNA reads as TGTGCCAGCTCACCGAATAGGGGACCGAACACTGAAGCTTTCTTT. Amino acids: CASSPNRGPNTEAFF.

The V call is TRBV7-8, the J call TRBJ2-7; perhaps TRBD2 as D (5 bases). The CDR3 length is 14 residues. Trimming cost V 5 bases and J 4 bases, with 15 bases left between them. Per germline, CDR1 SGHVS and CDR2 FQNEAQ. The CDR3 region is CASSVTGVGYEQYF. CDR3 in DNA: TGTGCCAGCAGCGTGACCGGGGTTGGGTACGAGCAGTACTTC.

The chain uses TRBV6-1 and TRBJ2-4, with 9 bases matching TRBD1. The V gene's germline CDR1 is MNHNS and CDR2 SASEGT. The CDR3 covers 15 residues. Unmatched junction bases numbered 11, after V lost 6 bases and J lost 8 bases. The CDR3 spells CASRKDRGGPDIQYF. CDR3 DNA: TGTGCCAGCAGAAAAGACAGGGGGGGGCCGGACATTCAGTACTTC.

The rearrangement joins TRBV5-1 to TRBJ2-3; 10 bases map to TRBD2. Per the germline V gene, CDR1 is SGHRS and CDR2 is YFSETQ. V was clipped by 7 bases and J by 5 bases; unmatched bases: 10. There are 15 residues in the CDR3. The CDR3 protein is CASAIGGLAKDTQYF. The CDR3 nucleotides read TGCGCCAGCGCCATAGGGGGACTAGCGAAAGATACGCAGTATTTT.

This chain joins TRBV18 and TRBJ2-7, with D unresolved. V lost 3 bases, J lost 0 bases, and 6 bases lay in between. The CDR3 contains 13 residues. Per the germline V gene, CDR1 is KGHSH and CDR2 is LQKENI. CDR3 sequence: CASSPRHSYEQYF. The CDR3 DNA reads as TGTGCCAGCTCACCGAGGCACTCCTACGAGCAGTACTTC.

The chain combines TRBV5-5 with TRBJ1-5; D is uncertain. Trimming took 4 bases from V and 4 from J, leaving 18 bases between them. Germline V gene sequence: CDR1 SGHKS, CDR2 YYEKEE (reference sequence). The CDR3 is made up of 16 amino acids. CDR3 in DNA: TGTGCCAGCAGCATGCAGTGGGGTTGGGGAAATCAGCCCCAGCATTTT. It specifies CASSMQWGWGNQPQHF.

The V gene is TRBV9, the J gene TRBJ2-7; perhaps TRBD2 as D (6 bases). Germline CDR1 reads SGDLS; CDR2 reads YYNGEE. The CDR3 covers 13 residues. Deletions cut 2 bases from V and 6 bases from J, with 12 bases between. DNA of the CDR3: TGTGCCAGCAGCGTTTACGGAGCGGGCGAGCAGTACTTC. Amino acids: CASSVYGAGEQYF.

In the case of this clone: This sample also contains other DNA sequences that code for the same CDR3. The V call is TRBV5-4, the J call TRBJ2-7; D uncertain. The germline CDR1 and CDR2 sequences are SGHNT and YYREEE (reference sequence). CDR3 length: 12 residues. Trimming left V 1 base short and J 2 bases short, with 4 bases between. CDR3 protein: CASSLSPYEQYF. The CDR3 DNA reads TGTGCCAGCAGCTTGTCTCCCTACGAGCAGTACTTC.